Included here is one T cell receptor (beta chain) sequence, with context. Germline CDR1 is MNHEY and CDR2 is SMNVEV (reference sequence). The CDR3 consists of 13 residues. V was clipped by 2 bases and J by 2 bases, with 7 bases between them. This record belongs to a study of shared clonotypes between healthy human individuals. Repertoires were generated with immunoSEQ multiplex PCR, while TCRdb's copy carries only in-frame clones and drops some. Of some 530,000 clones in the sample, 78% are singletons; the top ten hold around 13%. The V gene is TRBV27, the J gene TRBJ2-7; D remains unclear. The receptor was isolated from a woman aged 40 to 49 in good health. Some clones in this sample may be carry-over from other donors' samples. The sample consisted of PBMCs. CDR3 in amino acids: CASSLSSTYEQYF. The CDR3 DNA reads as TGTGCCAGCAGTTTAAGTTCGACCTACGAGCAGTACTTC.